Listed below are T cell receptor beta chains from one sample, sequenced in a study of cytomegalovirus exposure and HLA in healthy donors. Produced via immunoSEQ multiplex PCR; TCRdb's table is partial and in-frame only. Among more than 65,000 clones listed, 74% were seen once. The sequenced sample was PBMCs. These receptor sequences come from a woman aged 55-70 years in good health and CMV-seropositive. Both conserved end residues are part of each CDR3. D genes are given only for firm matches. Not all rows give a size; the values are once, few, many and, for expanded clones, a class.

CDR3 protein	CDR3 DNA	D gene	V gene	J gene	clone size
CASSVAPGGSYNEQFF	TGCGCCAGCAGCGTCGCTCCGGGGGGCTCCTACAATGAGCAGTTCTTC	TRBD2	TRBV5-1	TRBJ2-1	once
CATRGQSNQPQHF	TGTGCCACAAGGGGCCAGAGCAATCAGCCCCAGCATTTT	-	TRBV27	TRBJ1-5	-
CASSLETRAGIGRTDTQYF	TGTGCCAGCAGCTTAGAAACTAGGGCAGGAATAGGACGCACAGATACGCAGTATTTT	-	TRBV13	TRBJ2-3	few
CAWSVRDYSGYTF	TGTGCCTGGAGTGTCCGGGACTATAGTGGCTACACCTTC	-	TRBV30	TRBJ1-2	-
CASSEAAGASSGANVLTF	TGTGCCAGCAGTGAAGCGGCAGGGGCGAGCTCTGGGGCCAACGTCCTGACTTTC	-	TRBV2	TRBJ2-6	-
CASSPRQRETQYF	TGTGCCAGCAGCCCCAGACAGAGAGAGACCCAGTACTTC	-	TRBV11-2	TRBJ2-5	-
CASSRRPGTGNGYTF	TGTGCCAGCAGTCGGCGTCCCGGGACAGGGAATGGCTACACCTTC	TRBD1	TRBV27	TRBJ1-2	once
CASSPYSRTDTQYF	TGTGCCAGCTCACCATACTCCCGCACAGATACGCAGTATTTT	-	TRBV18	TRBJ2-3	-
CASSSARRNTEAFF	TGTGCCAGTAGTTCGGCAAGGAGGAACACTGAAGCTTTCTTT	-	TRBV19	TRBJ1-1	-
CASSPQGQGDEQYF	TGTGCCAGCTCACCACAGGGACAGGGGGACGAGCAGTACTTC	TRBD1	TRBV18	TRBJ2-7	-
CASGPGTRQFF	TGTGCCAGCGGCCCCGGGACTAGGCAGTTCTTC	TRBD2	TRBV7-8	TRBJ2-1	-
CAISGGPAVNEQFF	TGTGCCATCAGTGGCGGGCCGGCGGTCAATGAGCAGTTCTTC	-	TRBV10-3	TRBJ2-1	-
CASSLLLADTQYF	TGTGCCAGCAGCTTGCTTTTAGCAGATACGCAGTATTTT	-	TRBV11-2	TRBJ2-3	-
CASLLAGAVEQFF	TGTGCCTCCCTACTAGCGGGAGCGGTTGAGCAGTTCTTC	TRBD2	TRBV12-5	TRBJ2-1	few
CASSLALRANTEAFF	TGTGCCAGCAGCTTGGCCCTGAGGGCGAACACTGAAGCTTTCTTT	-	TRBV7-9	TRBJ1-1	-
CASSLVSYEQYF	TGTGCCAGCAGCTTAGTTAGTTACGAGCAGTACTTC	-	TRBV7-9	TRBJ2-7	-
CASSLVWDSDTQYF	TGCGCCAGCAGCTTGGTGTGGGACTCAGATACGCAGTATTTT	-	TRBV5-1	TRBJ2-3	-
CASSPDRGAYGYTF	TGTGCCAGCAGCCCTGACAGGGGGGCGTATGGCTACACCTTC	TRBD1	TRBV6-5	TRBJ1-2	-
CAWDKKGASGNTIYF	TGTGCCTGGGACAAGAAGGGGGCATCTGGAAACACCATATATTTT	TRBD1	TRBV30	TRBJ1-3	-
CASSLSSNQPQHF	TGTGCCAGCAGCTTAAGCAGCAATCAGCCCCAGCATTTT	-	TRBV11-2	TRBJ1-5	-
CASSRQERTEAFF	TGTGCCAGCAGTCGACAGGAACGGACTGAAGCTTTCTTT	-	TRBV6-6	TRBJ1-1	-
CASSHSGGARDTQYF	TGTGCCAGCAGCCATAGCGGGGGGGCCCGAGATACGCAGTATTTT	TRBD2	TRBV14	TRBJ2-3	-
CATRTGGVTEAFF	TGTGCCACCCGGACAGGGGGCGTTACTGAAGCTTTCTTT	TRBD1	TRBV10-3	TRBJ1-1	few
CASSLVRSSEQFF	TGTGCCAGCAGCTTAGTCCGGTCTAGTGAGCAGTTCTTC	-	TRBV7-2	TRBJ2-1	-
CASSFLLAGDLGPDTQYF	TGTGCCAGCAGCTTTTTACTAGCGGGGGACTTGGGCCCAGATACGCAGTATTTT	TRBD2	TRBV11-2	TRBJ2-3	-
CASSEAASGSLNEQFF	TGTGCCAGCAGTGAAGCGGCGAGCGGGAGTCTCAATGAGCAGTTCTTC	TRBD2	TRBV6-1	TRBJ2-1	-
CASSYLTGYNSPLHF	TGTGCCAGCAGCTACCTGACAGGATATAATTCACCCCTCCACTTT	-	TRBV7-2	TRBJ1-6	-
CASSEAWREQFF	TGTGCCAGCAGTGAAGCGTGGCGGGAGCAGTTCTTC	-	TRBV2	TRBJ2-1	-
CASEKRGAGETQYF	TGTGCCAGCGAAAAGCGGGGGGCTGGGGAGACCCAGTACTTC	TRBD2	TRBV13	TRBJ2-5	-
CASSPFGGGNQPQHF	TGTGCCAGCAGCCCCTTTGGAGGAGGAAATCAGCCCCAGCATTTT	-	TRBV6-5	TRBJ1-5	-
CASGPQGTRNQPQHF	TGTGCTAGTGGCCCACAGGGAACTCGCAATCAGCCCCAGCATTTT	-	TRBV12-5	TRBJ1-5	-
CASSGGTRYGYTF	TGTGCCAGTAGTGGAGGTACCCGCTATGGCTACACCTTC	-	TRBV19	TRBJ1-2	-
CASSLTGVWETQYF	TGTGCCAGCAGCCTGACAGGGGTATGGGAGACCCAGTACTTC	TRBD1	TRBV14	TRBJ2-5	-
CASSLQGADTGELFF	TGCGCCAGCAGCTTACAGGGGGCGGACACCGGGGAGCTGTTTTTT	TRBD1	TRBV5-1	TRBJ2-2	-
CASSVELRGEQFF	TGTGCCAGCAGCGTAGAGTTACGCGGGGAGCAGTTCTTC	-	TRBV9	TRBJ2-1	-
CASSEYEVASRYF	TGTGCCAGCAGTGAATATGAGGTCGCTAGCAGGTACTTC	-	TRBV25-1	TRBJ2-5	-
CASSVGQKSSYNSPLHF	TGTGCCAGCAGCGTAGGTCAGAAAAGCTCCTATAATTCACCCCTCCACTTT	-	TRBV9	TRBJ1-6	-
CASSDVSGAGELFF	TGTGCCAGCAGTGACGTATCGGGGGCCGGGGAGCTGTTTTTT	-	TRBV6-4	TRBJ2-2	-
CASSTGSLGGYTF	TGTGCCAGCAGTACAGGTTCCCTGGGGGGCTACACCTTC	-	TRBV2	TRBJ1-2	-
CASKASGWSSYEQYF	TGTGCCAGCAAAGCAAGCGGATGGAGCTCCTACGAGCAGTACTTC	-	TRBV6-1	TRBJ2-7	-
CASSQVTSGGAGSKNIQYF	TGTGCCAGCAGCCAAGTGACTAGCGGGGGGGCCGGGTCCAAAAACATTCAGTACTTC	TRBD2	TRBV4-2	TRBJ2-4	few
CASSKRAEDTQYF	TGTGCCAGCAGCAAGCGGGCTGAAGATACGCAGTATTTT	-	TRBV7-8	TRBJ2-3	-
CAWSVPGTSGRGYDEQFF	TGTGCCTGGAGTGTACCCGGGACTAGCGGGAGGGGTTACGATGAGCAGTTCTTC	TRBD2	TRBV30	TRBJ2-1	-
CASSLVGAAYEQYF	TGCGCCAGCAGCTTGGTAGGGGCCGCCTACGAGCAGTACTTC	-	TRBV5-1	TRBJ2-7	-
CASGYVGAHGYTF	TGTGCCAGCGGTTATGTGGGGGCCCATGGCTACACCTTC	-	TRBV6-5	TRBJ1-2	-
CASSQESSTDTQYF	TGTGCCAGCAGCCAAGAATCGAGCACAGATACGCAGTATTTT	-	TRBV4-2	TRBJ2-3	-
CASSEMMQGTYFEQYF	TGTGCCAGCAGCGAAATGATGCAGGGCACCTATTTTGAGCAGTACTTC	-	TRBV6-1	TRBJ2-7	few
CASSLGASGTPEQYF	TGTGCCAGCAGCTTAGGTGCTAGCGGAACCCCCGAGCAGTACTTC	TRBD2	TRBV11-3	TRBJ2-7	-
CSVVKDRGRTDTQYF	TGCAGCGTTGTTAAGGACAGGGGGCGCACAGATACGCAGTATTTT	TRBD1	TRBV29-1	TRBJ2-3	once
CASSPPGLSNQPQHF	TGTGCCAGCAGTCCCCCGGGTCTAAGCAATCAGCCCCAGCATTTT	-	TRBV28	TRBJ1-5	-
CSVQGGAYNEQFF	TGCAGCGTGCAGGGGGGCGCCTACAATGAGCAGTTCTTC	-	TRBV29-1	TRBJ2-1	-
CASSFGLAYEQYF	TGTGCCAGCAGTTTTGGGCTAGCGTACGAGCAGTACTTC	-	TRBV27	TRBJ2-7	-
CASSTMGQGAGEKLFF	TGTGCCAGCAGCACGATGGGTCAGGGGGCAGGGGAAAAACTGTTTTTT	TRBD1	TRBV5-6	TRBJ1-4	few
CASSPGQGMGQYF	TGTGCCAGCAGCCCAGGACAGGGAATGGGGCAGTACTTC	TRBD1	TRBV7-3	TRBJ2-7	-
CASRRLAGGSTDTQYF	TGTGCCAGCAGACGACTAGCGGGGGGGAGCACAGATACGCAGTATTTT	TRBD2	TRBV2	TRBJ2-3	-
CATQPGGAGNTIYF	TGTGCCACCCAGCCGGGGGGCGCTGGAAACACCATATATTTT	-	TRBV6-1	TRBJ1-3	-
CASGLAGGQSRYEQYF	TGTGCCAGCGGGCTAGCGGGGGGCCAGTCGCGCTACGAGCAGTACTTC	TRBD2	TRBV7-9	TRBJ2-7	-
CASGPTGGSYEQYF	TGTGCCAGCGGACCGACCGGGGGGAGCTACGAGCAGTACTTC	TRBD2	TRBV7-9	TRBJ2-7	few
CASSQDQTASYEQYF	TGTGCCAGCAGCCAAGATCAAACAGCCTCCTACGAGCAGTACTTC	-	TRBV4-2	TRBJ2-7	-